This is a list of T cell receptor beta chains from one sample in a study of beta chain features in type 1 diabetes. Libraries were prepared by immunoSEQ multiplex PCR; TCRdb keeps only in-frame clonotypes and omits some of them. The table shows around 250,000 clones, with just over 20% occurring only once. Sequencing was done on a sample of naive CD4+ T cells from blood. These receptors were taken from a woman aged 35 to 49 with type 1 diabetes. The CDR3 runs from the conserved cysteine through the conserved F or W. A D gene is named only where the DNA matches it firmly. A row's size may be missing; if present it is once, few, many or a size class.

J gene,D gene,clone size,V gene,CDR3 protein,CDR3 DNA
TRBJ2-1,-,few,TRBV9,CASSLGLYNEQFF,TGTGCCAGCTCCTTGGGGCTGTACAATGAGCAGTTCTTC
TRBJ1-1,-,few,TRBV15,CATEKGKTEAFF,TGTGCCACCGAGAAGGGGAAAACTGAAGCTTTCTTT
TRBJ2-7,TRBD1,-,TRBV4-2,CASSQDRSGTGSYEQYF,TGTGCCAGCAGCCAAGATAGATCCGGGACAGGGTCCTACGAGCAGTACTTC
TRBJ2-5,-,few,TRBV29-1,CSVVPSGETQYF,TGCAGCGTTGTTCCCTCCGGGGAGACCCAGTACTTC
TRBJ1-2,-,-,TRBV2,CASTAGGSIVYGYTF,TGTGCCAGCACGGCGGGGGGATCTATTGTCTATGGCTACACCTTC
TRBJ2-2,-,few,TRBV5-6,CASSVQGPSTGELFF,TGTGCCAGCAGCGTCCAGGGGCCGAGTACCGGGGAGCTGTTTTTT
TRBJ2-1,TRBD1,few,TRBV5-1,CASSPTTGADNEQFF,TGCGCCAGCAGCCCTACCACAGGGGCCGACAATGAGCAGTTCTTC
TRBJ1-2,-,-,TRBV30,CAWSSQYYGYTF,TGTGCCTGGAGTTCGCAGTACTATGGCTACACCTTC
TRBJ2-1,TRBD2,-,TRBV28,CASSFHGGANEQFF,TGTGCCAGCAGTTTTCACGGGGGGGCGAATGAGCAGTTCTTC
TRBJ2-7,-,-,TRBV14,CASSPWGSEQYF,TGTGCCAGCAGCCCCTGGGGCTCGGAGCAGTACTTC